Below, 24 T cell receptor beta chains from the same sample are listed, as sequenced in a study of T cell clonality in common variable immunodeficiency. Method: immunoSEQ multiplex PCR; TCRdb's copy keeps in-frame clones and lacks some. The sample presents fewer than 8,000 clones, none singletons. The antigens for these receptors are not known. Overall study results and limits: Common variable immunodeficiency TCR beta sequences reportedly had fewer deletions and N-nucleotide insertions.

Sequencing was done on a sample of peripheral blood mononuclear cells. The source of these receptors is a human donor with common variable immunodeficiency.

For this clone: The CDR3 end lies 3 residues beyond the end of the read and is filled in from the germline J gene. The chain uses TRBV7-3 and TRBJ2-3, with 7 positions matching TRBD1. There are 13 residues in the CDR3. V lost 5 bases and J lost 6; bases outside the gene matches: 5. In germline, CDR1 is SGHTA, CDR2 FQGTGA. The CDR3 loop reads CASSIQGTDTQYF. The covered CDR3 bases are TGTGCCAGCAGCATACAGGGGACCGATACG.

There are many counts of this clone. Sequencing ends 3 residues short of the CDR3 end; the germline J gene provides the rest. V is TRBV28 and J is TRBJ2-5; 12 positions agree with TRBD2. V was clipped by 5 bases and J by 4 bases; unmatched bases: 11. Per the germline V gene, CDR1 is MDHEN and CDR2 is SYDVKM. The CDR3 runs 17 residues. The CDR3 loop reads CASSVYGTSGFGETQYF. The part of the CDR3 DNA that was read is TGTGCCAGCAGTGTATATGGGACTAGCGGGTTCGGAGAGACC.

This clone was observed a few times. Incomplete CDR3 DNA: TGTGCCAGCAGCCAGGGCGGCTCCTACAATGAG. It yields the protein CASSQGGSYNE. The entire CDR3 protein reads CASSQGGSYNEQFF. The chain carries TRBV7-3 and TRBJ2-1; TRBD1 is a possible D gene (5 bases). The read falls 3 residues short of the CDR3 end, and the missing part is taken from the germline J gene. The V end was cut by 5 bases, the J end by 0 bases, with 8 bases between. CDR1 is SGHTA and CDR2 is FQGTGA in the germline V gene. This CDR3 has 14 residues.

This clone was detected many times. CDR3 region: CASTPPKGAGETQYF. CDR3 DNA, as far as it was read: TGTGCCAGCACACCTCCCAAGGGGGCGGGAGAGACC. The chain recombines TRBV2 with TRBJ2-5; 7 bases agree with TRBD1. The CDR3 extends 3 residues past the end of the read, so its final part is completed from the germline J gene. CDR1 is SNHLY and CDR2 is FYNNEI in the germline V gene. The J segment lost 4 bases and the V segment lost 7 bases, leaving 12 bases of the junction unmatched. The CDR3 consists of 15 residues.

A remark on this clone: The read is 3 residues too short to cover the CDR3 end, so that end is filled in from the germline J gene. The rearrangement uses TRBV7-3 and TRBJ2-1; 8 nucleotides match TRBD2. V dropped 2 bases and J dropped 6; count of bases not matched to a gene: 3. This CDR3 contains 14 residues. Germline V lookup: CDR1 SGHTA, CDR2 FQGTGA. The CDR3 bases that were read are TGTGCCAGCAGCTTAGCAGCGGGAGCCAATGAG. This translates into CASSLAAGANE. The full CDR3 sequence reads CASSLAAGANEQFF.

With respect to this clone: The CDR3 end is not reached by the read, which stops 3 residues before it; the germline J gene fills it in. J is TRBJ1-4 and V is TRBV5-1; TRBD1 might be the D (6 bases). This CDR3 comprises 15 residues. Trimming removed 4 bases from V and 5 bases from J, with 15 bases in between. Per the germline V gene, CDR1 is SGHRS and CDR2 is YFSETQ. The CDR3 DNA, read in part, is TGCGCCAGCAGCAACAAACAGGGCAGGAATGAAAAA. This translates into CASSNKQGRNEK. The full CDR3 sequence reads CASSNKQGRNEKLFF.

The table lists this clone with a few counts. The DNA ends 3 residues before the CDR3 does, and the rest of the CDR3 is filled in from the germline J gene. The chain employs TRBV5-6 and TRBJ2-1; 7 nucleotides match TRBD2. The CDR3 is 12 residues long. Germline CDR1 SGHDT, CDR2 YYEEEE. V lost 4 bases, J lost 7 bases, and 2 bases stayed unmatched. CDR3 loop: CASSGLVNEQFF. The CDR3 bases that were read are TGTGCCAGCAGCGGACTAGTAAATGAG.

The sample holds many counts of this clone. The read falls 3 residues short of the CDR3 end, and the missing part is taken from the germline J gene. The chain combines TRBV5-1 with TRBJ2-1; TRBD1 agrees at 10 bases. Germline CDR1 reads SGHRS; CDR2 reads YFSETQ. The V gene end was trimmed by 4 bases and the J gene end by 4 bases; junction bases not matched to a gene: 5. The CDR3 has 15 amino acids. The CDR3 reads CASSQVGQGYNEQFF. The CDR3 bases that were read are TGCGCCAGCAGCCAGGTGGGACAGGGGTACAATGAG.

This clone was seen a few times. A junction end diverges from the germline sequence, so it may reflect a read error. Read data end 3 residues before the CDR3 end; the end is taken from the germline J gene. This chain uses TRBV7-9 with TRBJ2-7; no definite D call. The V gene's germline CDR1 is SEHNR and CDR2 FQNEAQ (reference sequence). This CDR3 has 11 amino acids. The part of the CDR3 DNA that was read is TGTTCCAGCAGCTCAGCCTACGAG. Translation gives CSSSSAYE. The entire CDR3 protein reads CSSSSAYEQYF. Full variable domain (rest looked up from reference TRBV7-9 and TRBJ2-7): DTGVSQNPRHKITKRGQNVTFRCDPISEHNRLYWYRQTLGQGPEFLTYFQNEAQLEKSRLLSDRFSAERPKGSFSTLEIQRTEQGDSAMYLCSSSSAYEQYFGPGTRLTVT.

As to this clone: The CDR3 is cut off 3 residues early in the read; its end comes from the germline J gene. The chain has TRBV30 and TRBJ1-1; D is undetermined. Germline V lookup: CDR1 GTSNPN, CDR2 SVGIG (reference sequence). This CDR3 is built from 12 residues. V was clipped by 4 bases and J by 0 bases, with 6 bases between them. The part of the CDR3 DNA that was read is TGTGCCTGGATACAATTGAACACTGAA. This sequence encodes CAWIQLNTE. In full, the CDR3 reads CAWIQLNTEAFF.

This clone counts as medium-sized. The CDR3 here is CATHPGTDFYNEQFF. The part of the CDR3 DNA that was read is TGTGCCACCCACCCCGGGACAGATTTTTACAATGAG. The rearrangement uses TRBV27 and TRBJ2-1, with TRBD1 identical over 7 bases. The read comes to an end 3 residues before the CDR3 does, leaving the germline J gene to fill in the end. Germline CDR1 reads MNHEY; CDR2 reads SMNVEV (reference sequence). The CDR3 consists of 15 residues. The ends lost 10 bases at V and 4 bases at J; junction bases unmatched: 13.

By share, this clone ranks as medium-sized. The sequenced fragment ends 3 residues before the CDR3 boundary, so the rest is inferred from the germline J gene. J is TRBJ2-2 and V is TRBV20-1; 7 positions agree with TRBD2. The CDR3 length is 16 residues. Germline V gives CDR1 DFQATT, CDR2 SNEGSKA (reference sequence). V shed 0 bases and J 4 bases; nucleotides not matched to a gene: 8. Incomplete CDR3 DNA: TGCAGTGCTAGAGATGCGGCTAGCGGACCCACCGGGGAG. As protein: CSARDAASGPTGE. The CDR3 as a whole reads CSARDAASGPTGELFF.

In its sample, this clone is medium-sized. The read finishes 3 residues shy of the CDR3 end, and the germline J gene is used to complete it. The rearrangement links TRBV23-1 to TRBJ2-7; the D gene is possibly TRBD1 (6 bases). TRBV23-1 is annotated as an ORF whose role is uncertain. This CDR3 spans 14 amino acids. V lost 2 bases and J 2 bases, leaving 10 bases between the germline ends. CDR3 sequence: CASSQKDSTYEQYF. The part of the CDR3 DNA that was read is TGCGCCAGCAGTCAAAAGGACAGTACCTACGAG.

This clone appeared a few times. Being one base from a much bigger clone, this may be a read error. The CDR3 end is not reached by the read, which stops 3 residues before it; the germline J gene fills it in. This chain joins TRBV2 and TRBJ1-1; D is ambiguous. Germline V lookup: CDR1 SNHLY, CDR2 FYNNEI. V shed 6 bases and J shed 6 bases, with 11 bases lying between them. This CDR3 comprises 12 residues. CDR3 region: CASRSYVAEAFF. Partial CDR3 DNA: TGTGCCAGCAGAAGCTATGTCGCTGAA.

This clone was counted ten times or more. The CDR3 end is not reached by the read, which stops 3 residues before it; the germline J gene fills it in. The genes are TRBV6-4 and TRBJ2-2, with D possibly matching TRBD2 (5 bases). Trimming removed 4 bases from V and 0 bases from J, with 9 bases in between. CDR1 is MRHNA and CDR2 is SNTAGT in the germline V gene. The CDR3 runs 15 residues. The CDR3 is CASSVSGANTGELFF. The part of the CDR3 DNA that was read is TGTGCCAGCAGTGTCAGCGGCGCGAACACCGGGGAG.

This clone was seen a handful of times. The CDR3 end is not reached by the read, which stops 3 residues before it; the germline J gene fills it in. The rearrangement uses TRBV19 and TRBJ2-2, with TRBD2 identical over 9 bases. The CDR3 length is 19 residues. Germline V gene lookup returns CDR1 LNHDA and CDR2 SQIVND (reference sequence). Trimming cost V 4 bases and J 1 base; bases outside gene matches: 13. The CDR3 bases that were read are TGTGCCAGTAGTACCCTAGTAGCGGGGGACCTTAAGAACACCGGGGAG. It specifies CASSTLVAGDLKNTGE. The entire CDR3 reads CASSTLVAGDLKNTGELFF.

Notes on this clone: Read data end 3 residues before the CDR3 end; the end is taken from the germline J gene. The V and J genes are TRBV30 and TRBJ1-2; no clear D gene. Trimming shortened V by 2 bases and J by 4 bases, and 8 bases separated the two germline ends. The CDR3 spans 12 residues. The germline gives CDR1 GTSNPN, CDR2 SVGIG (reference sequence). CDR3 sequence reads: CAWSQTAYGYTF. The DNA read from the CDR3 is TGTGCCTGGAGTCAGACTGCCTATGGC.

Details on this clone: The observed sequence ends 3 residues before the CDR3 terminus, with the missing tail filled in from the germline J gene. The genes are TRBV27 and TRBJ2-7; 10 bases agree with TRBD1. Germline CDR1 is MNHEY and CDR2 is SMNVEV (reference sequence). The junction had 5 bases not matched to a gene; V was cut back by 6 bases and J by 3 bases. The CDR3 runs 14 residues. CDR3: CASRGQGRVYEQYF. The covered CDR3 bases are TGTGCCAGCAGGGGACAGGGGAGGGTCTACGAG.

This clone is medium-sized in the sample. The read ends 3 residues shy of where the CDR3 ends; the end is completed using the germline J gene. The V call is TRBV5-1, the J call TRBJ1-2; TRBD1 agrees at 7 bases. This CDR3 is built from 15 residues. Germline lookup yields CDR1 SGHRS and CDR2 YFSETQ. Unmatched junction bases numbered 7, after V lost 4 bases and J lost 1 base. The CDR3: CASSLGQGGNYGYTF. Incomplete CDR3 DNA: TGCGCCAGCAGCCTAGGCCAGGGGGGTAACTATGGC.

Points on this clone: The CDR3 end falls 3 residues outside the read, so it is completed with the germline J gene. The chain joins TRBV16 to TRBJ2-5, with unresolved D. Germline V CDR1 and CDR2: KGHSY, FQNENV. V lost 1 base to trimming and J lost 5 bases, with 11 bases between them. This CDR3 is built from 14 residues. The part of the CDR3 DNA that was read is TGTGCCAGCAGCCAATTGGGCAGTGGGGAGACC. Translation gives CASSQLGSGET. The CDR3 in its entirety is CASSQLGSGETQYF.

This clone was recorded at least ten times. Read data end 3 residues before the CDR3 end; the end is taken from the germline J gene. V and J are TRBV28 and TRBJ2-5, with 8 bases matching TRBD1. The CDR3 has 15 amino acids. The V gene end was trimmed by 2 bases and the J gene end by 5 bases; junction bases not matched to a gene: 7. The germline V gene has CDR1 MDHEN and CDR2 SYDVKM. CDR3 sequence: CASSLSRQGRETQYF. The sequenced CDR3 bases are TGTGCCAGCAGTTTAAGCCGACAGGGGAGGGAGACC.

This clone was detected many times. The CDR3 extends 3 residues past the end of the read, so its final part is completed from the germline J gene. V usage is TRBV19 and J usage is TRBJ2-1; 7 bases line up with TRBD1. The CDR3 extends over 14 amino acids. CDR1 LNHDA and CDR2 SQIVND come from the germline V gene (reference sequence). With V trimmed by 6 bases and J by 2 bases, 4 bases remained unmatched. Partial CDR3 DNA: TGTGCCAGTAGGCACAGGGGACCCTACAATGAG. Encoded protein: CASRHRGPYNE. Given in full, the CDR3 is CASRHRGPYNEQFF.

This clone was seen at least ten times. The read finishes 3 residues shy of the CDR3 end, and the germline J gene is used to complete it. The chain combines TRBV4-2 with TRBJ2-1; 8 nucleotides match TRBD2. CDR3 length: 15 residues. Germline V gives CDR1 LGHNA, CDR2 YNFKEQ. With 1 base clipped from V and 9 bases from J, the junction kept 8 bases outside the gene matches. Incomplete CDR3 DNA: TGTGCCAGCAGCCAAGCCTCAGCGGGAGAGGGTGAG. Its protein is CASSQASAGEGE. The entire CDR3 protein is CASSQASAGEGEQFF.

Note on this clone: The CDR3 is cut off 3 residues early in the read; its end comes from the germline J gene. The rearrangement links TRBV7-9 to TRBJ2-7; D is uncertain. This CDR3 spans 13 amino acids. Germline lookup yields CDR1 SEHNR and CDR2 FQNEAQ (reference sequence). V was pared by 5 bases and J by 6 bases, with 14 bases between. The DNA read from the CDR3 is TGTGCCAGCAGCCCGAATTTGCGTCGCGAG. Amino acid sequence: CASSPNLRRE. The CDR3 in full is CASSPNLRREQYF.